This T cell receptor beta chain was retrieved from a study of CD8 T cells in Susac syndrome. Study details: Susac syndrome patients were untreated, on corticosteroids with some adding intravenous immunoglobulin, or on intravenous immunoglobulin only.

The study's findings and limits: The CD4+ T cell repertoire of patients with Susac syndrome showed no detectable clonal expansion.

CDR1 is SGHAT, CDR2 FQNNGV, per germline. V lost 3 bases, J lost 7 bases, and 5 bases stayed unmatched. The CDR3 contains 14 residues. A note on this clonotype: Its antigen is undetermined.

All included Susac syndrome patients satisfied recently defined diagnostic criteria for definite or probable disease. RNA in amounts of roughly 0.5 to 1 ug was reverse transcribed with random hexamers. By means of immunoSEQ multiplex PCR, TCR beta CDR3 spanning 54 Vbeta and 13 Jbeta underwent amplification. TCRdb independently ran MiXCR on the immunoSEQ multiplex PCR reads; one entry per CDR3 protein. Of under 300,000 distinct CDR3 sequences listed, 90% to 97% are singletons. The specimen was CD4+ T cells from PBMCs. The TCR was taken from a human donor with Susac syndrome. The V call is TRBV11-2, the J call TRBJ2-1; 8 bases are a match to TRBD2. DNA of the CDR3: TGTGCCAGCAGCTTCAGAAGCGGGAGAAATGAGCAGTTCTTC. Its protein is CASSFRSGRNEQFF.